The entry below gives a single TCR beta chain sequence along with its context. The antigen remains undetermined. Regulatory T cells were sorted from blood as CD4+ CD25-high CD127-low cells. The CDR3 consists of 14 residues. Trimming took 1 base from V and 2 from J, leaving 9 bases between them. The germline gives CDR1 SGHRS, CDR2 YFSETQ. This sample stems from a study of regulatory and conventional T cells in RAG deficiency. Study-wide findings and caveats: In Omenn syndrome, Treg and Tconv repertoires overlapped >90%.

Method: immunoSEQ multiplex PCR; TCRdb's copy keeps in-frame clones and lacks some. The data show tens of thousands of clones, about 90% seen once. This sample was shared with a second study, whose subject was regulatory T cells. This second report adds: The PCR used 52 TRBV and 13 TRBJ primers.

The V gene is TRBV5-1, the J gene TRBJ1-1, with D hard to call. This sequence originates from a human donor in good health. Specimen: Tregs sorted from blood. CDR3 in DNA: TGCGCCAGCAGCTTGCCAGACCGAAACACTGAAGCTTTCTTT. Translated: CASSLPDRNTEAFF.